A selection of T cell receptor beta chains follows, all from one sample in a study of cytomegalovirus exposure and HLA in healthy donors. Repertoires were generated with immunoSEQ multiplex PCR, while TCRdb's copy carries only in-frame clones and drops some. The sample gives about 130,000 clones, approximately 80% of which show up once; around 4% is in the top ten. Sequences were obtained from PBMCs. All receptors come from a man aged 40-49 years in good health and CMV-seronegative. CDR3s include the opening cysteine and the closing phenylalanine or tryptophan. A row's size may be missing; if present it is once, few, many or a size class.

cdr3_length	v_call	j_call	clone_size	cdr3_aa
15	TRBV9	TRBJ2-7	-	CASSPRGQGPYEQYF
18	TRBV6-1	TRBJ1-1	-	CASSGSPTGGLRNTEAFF
13	TRBV29-1	TRBJ2-7	once	CSVQTGGAYEQYF
14	TRBV6-5	TRBJ2-7	once	CASSYDRALDEQYF
15	TRBV6-5	TRBJ1-1	-	CASSYSAGMNTEAFF
23	TRBV19	TRBJ2-6	-	CASSQPKGLAGDSLYSGANVLTF
15	TRBV18	TRBJ1-2	-	CASSPTGGDNYGYTF
14	TRBV5-1	TRBJ2-1	-	CASTLAGEPNEQFF
13	TRBV7-2	TRBJ1-5	once	CASTKTGTQPQHF
16	TRBV4-3	TRBJ2-3	-	CASSQERTGSTDTQYF
12	TRBV29-1	TRBJ1-1	-	CSVEGQNTEAFF
15	TRBV19	TRBJ1-1	-	CASMRGQAMNTEAFF
16	TRBV21-1	TRBJ1-1	-	CASWANLGSSSTEAFF
12	TRBV13	TRBJ1-1	-	CASSPTGGKAFF
11	TRBV28	TRBJ1-1	-	CASSLYGRAFF
15	TRBV7-8	TRBJ1-5	-	CASSSQGLHHQPQHF
12	TRBV6-5	TRBJ1-1	-	CASRRTGDDAFF
13	TRBV27	TRBJ2-7	-	CASSLGRMNEQYF
13	TRBV11-3	TRBJ2-7	-	CASSLGEGLEQYF
13	TRBV4-1	-	-	CASSQNQGYEQYF
16	TRBV4-3	TRBJ2-6	few	CASSQIRASGANVLTF
13	TRBV2	TRBJ2-2	-	CASREPGVGELFF
17	TRBV9	TRBJ2-1	-	CASSVLASGGAYNEQFF
13	TRBV7-2	TRBJ1-1	-	CASSPDTTHSAFF
14	TRBV4-3	TRBJ1-1	-	CASSQPGYRTEAFF
16	TRBV18	TRBJ1-2	-	CASSPNRDRVNYGYTF
16	TRBV5-1	TRBJ2-5	-	CASSLTGTGGLETQYF
16	TRBV5-6	TRBJ1-5	-	CASSQGGQGGNQPQHF
15	TRBV19	TRBJ1-5	once	CASSTLDRGDQPQHF
16	TRBV7-2	TRBJ2-3	once	CASSAGLAERTDTQYF
14	TRBV7-3	TRBJ2-5	-	CASSLGGAQETQYF
14	TRBV11-2	TRBJ1-5	-	CASSFGQGPQPQHF
14	TRBV7-2	TRBJ2-1	-	CASKRAGSYNEQFF
18	TRBV10-1	TRBJ2-5	-	CASSQPGLAGGRQETQYF
17	TRBV4-3	TRBJ1-1	-	CASSQDSRGYMNTEAFF
16	TRBV5-1	TRBJ1-4	-	CARSLGTTGRNEKLFF
15	TRBV5-6	TRBJ1-2	-	CASSLSFRTDYGYTF
15	TRBV9	TRBJ1-2	-	CASSVGTGGDYGYTF
14	TRBV6-4	TRBJ2-2	few	CASRQGTGTGELFF
12	TRBV11-2	TRBJ2-1	-	CASSLSGVILFF
13	TRBV27	TRBJ1-2	-	CASSGEGGYGYTF
14	TRBV6-5	TRBJ1-6	-	CASSDRRYNSPLHF
18	TRBV5-6	TRBJ2-3	-	CASSLYQLPSTSTDTQYF
13	TRBV6-1	TRBJ2-3	-	CASSERGPDTQYF
14	TRBV19	TRBJ1-5	-	CASRRQGGNQPQHF
15	TRBV4-1	TRBJ1-6	-	CASSQLGLGNSPLHF
16	TRBV6-6	TRBJ1-6	few	CASNDRDNWTGSPLHF
14	TRBV7-7	TRBJ2-1	-	CASSSAGAYNEQFF
14	TRBV29-1	TRBJ2-2	-	CSVVDRTTTGELFF
14	TRBV5-5	TRBJ2-1	-	CASSTGLGDNEQFF
13	TRBV19	TRBJ1-2	-	CASSSTENYGYTF
15	TRBV19	TRBJ1-1	-	CASSIRGSMNTEAFF
13	TRBV10-3	TRBJ2-7	-	CAIWGPEVYEQYF